This record concerns one T cell receptor (beta chain) sequence. What it recognizes is unknown. The protocol was immunoSEQ multiplex PCR, while the TCRdb copy is restricted to in-frame clones and leaves out a portion. This table has more than 85,000 clones, roughly 92% appearing once. The sample belongs to a study of T cell responses to AZD1222 COVID-19 vaccine. General study findings and limits: Only 5 or 6 individuals given AZD1222 were seropositive at baseline.

Trimming removed 7 bases at V and 5 bases at J, with 11 bases between. The CDR3 is made up of 12 amino acids. CDR1 and CDR2 from the germline V gene are SNHLY and FYNNEI. The sequencing here drew on peripheral blood, taken 28 days after the second AZD1222 dose. This clonotype originated in an adult who received the AZD1222 COVID-19 vaccine. This rearrangement joins TRBV2 to TRBJ1-1, with D perhaps matching TRBD1 (5 bases). The DNA of the CDR3 is TGTGCCAGCACAAGACAGCCGACTGAAGCTTTCTTT. Its translation is CASTRQPTEAFF.